This passage covers 6 T cell receptor beta chains from one sample sequenced in a study of shared clonotypes between healthy human individuals. This table comes from immunoSEQ multiplex PCR, and its TCRdb copy is limited to in-frame clones, with some not included. The sample contains about 2.2 million clones, under 95% of which appear only once. CD8 cells classed as naive were CD45RO-negative and positively selected for CCR7, excluding terminally differentiated effector memory CD45RA+ cells. Sequencing was carried out using naive CD8+ T cells from PBMCs. The source of these receptors is a man between 18 and 35 years old in good health. Some clones in this sample may be carry-over from other donors' samples.

The rearrangement joins TRBV27 to TRBJ1-1; a possible D gene is TRBD1 (5 bases). Germline CDR1 and CDR2: MNHEY and SMNVEV (reference sequence). Between the trimmed V and J ends, which lost 8 bases and 3 bases, there was a span of 16 bases. The length of the CDR3 is 14 residues. The chain's CDR3 is CASAIRDSDTEAFF. CDR3 bases: TGTGCCAGCGCCATCAGGGATTCGGACACTGAAGCTTTCTTT.

The chain has TRBV28 and TRBJ2-7; D ambiguous. V dropped 1 base and J dropped 4 bases, with 14 bases sitting between them. Per the germline V gene, CDR1 is MDHEN and CDR2 is SYDVKM. The CDR3 is 15 amino acids. CDR3 bases: TGTGCCAGCAGTTTATTGCCCTGGGCCCATTACGAGCAGTACTTC. This gives the protein CASSLLPWAHYEQYF.

V and J are TRBV7-9 and TRBJ1-4; D gene unclear. Germline V gene lookup returns CDR1 SEHNR and CDR2 FQNEAQ (reference sequence). This CDR3 contains 14 residues. V was pared by 5 bases and J by 5 bases, with 12 bases between. As DNA, the CDR3 is TGTGCCAGCAGCCACGGAAGGGAGAATGAAAAACTGTTTTTT. Protein sequence: CASSHGRENEKLFF. Using reference TRBV7-9 and TRBJ1-4 for the parts outside the CDR3, the full variable domain is DTGVSQNPRHKITKRGQNVTFRCDPISEHNRLYWYRQTLGQGPEFLTYFQNEAQLEKSRLLSDRFSAERPKGSFSTLEIQRTEQGDSAMYLCASSHGRENEKLFFGSGTQLSVL.

The rearrangement links TRBV9 to TRBJ2-6; the D is unclear. The ends were cut back, 0 bases at V and 1 base at J, with 11 bases in the middle. The CDR3 extends over 17 amino acids. CDR1 is SGDLS and CDR2 is YYNGEE in the germline V gene. CDR3 DNA: TGTGCCAGCAGCGTAGCCGCTCAAGTATCTGGGGCCAACGTCCTGACTTTC. It translates to CASSVAAQVSGANVLTF.

J is TRBJ2-3 and V is TRBV2; D ambiguous. V dropped 7 bases and J dropped 2 bases, with 16 bases sitting between them. Germline V gene sequence: CDR1 SNHLY, CDR2 FYNNEI. This CDR3 contains 15 residues. The CDR3 bases are TGTGCCAGCAAGGGCCCAGGCCCCTACACAGATACGCAGTATTTT. It is translated as CASKGPGPYTDTQYF.

This chain uses TRBV5-5 with TRBJ1-2; D call uncertain. Trimming removed 0 bases at V and 2 bases at J, with 14 bases between. The CDR3 runs to 16 residues. Germline V gene data show CDR1 as SGHKS and CDR2 as YYEKEE (reference sequence). The CDR3 reads CASSLARRMGNYGYTF. The CDR3 DNA reads TGTGCCAGCAGCTTGGCCAGGAGAATGGGGAACTATGGCTACACCTTC.